This T cell receptor (beta chain) is from a study of T cells in Graves' hyperthyroidism and ophthalmopathy (dated by TCRdb to the late 2010s). In terms of the full investigation: Peripheral blood was collected at initial diagnosis, before any treatment. Prospective prediction of ophthalmopathy was tested in an independent validation cohort consisting of 18 hyperthyroidism patients and approximately 16 patients who later progressed to ophthalmopathy. The 100 discovery patients were randomly split 7:3 into training and test sets. A discovery cohort of approximately 100 patients, approximately 45 with Graves' ophthalmopathy and 55 to 60 with stable Graves' hyperthyroidism, was used to find distinguishing TCR V-J signatures. TCR Vbeta CDR3 sequencing of 140 or so peripheral blood samples (43 ophthalmopathy, 75 to 85 hyperthyroidism and roughly 17 progressor patients) is reported in the paper. In roughly six Graves' hyperthyroidism patients, the study also compared T-cell repertoires from thyroid tissue with T-cell repertoires from blood. Once sampling was done, hyperthyroidism patients were given methimazole at a starting dose of 30 mg daily, whereas ophthalmopathy patients were given high-dose intravenous methylprednisolone. Study-level results and caveats: A model built on a 13 V-J signature distinguished ophthalmopathy from stable hyperthyroidism, reaching 85% to 90% sensitivity and under 84% specificity in cross-validation and 80%/75% in testing. In validation, progression to ophthalmopathy was predicted by the model with approximately 67% sensitivity and roughly 72% specificity, a median of around 5.9 months before onset. Most expanded thyroid clonotypes (frequency above 0.001) were also detected in blood, a finding suggesting that blood repertoires may reflect thyroid immune responses. No statistical method was used to set the sample size in advance, and investigators knew the group allocation.

Ophthalmopathy patients had moderately to severely active disease, with a Clinical Activity Score of 3 or more, a NOSPECS grade of 4 or more, and a disease duration of less than 3 months. Exclusion was applied to patients with uncontrolled infections, other autoimmune diseases, pregnancy or lactation. Diagnoses were established on the basis of clinical symptoms, serum thyroxine and TRAb, thyroid ultrasound, and orbital computed tomography. Ficoll-Paque density gradient centrifugation was used to isolate PBMCs from about 10 ml of fresh peripheral blood. Trizol reagent was used to extract total RNA, and RNA quality was then checked on an Agilent 2100 Bioanalyzer. The CDR3 runs 13 amino acids, cysteine and phenylalanine included. Just the 39-base CDR3 DNA is kept, in frame starting at base 1. CDR1 and CDR2, looked up from the germline V gene (reference sequence), are SGHNT and YYREEE. V is clipped by 10 bases and J by 5 bases, and the sequence between their germline boundaries is 16 bases long.

TCR beta CDR3 regions were amplified from RNA transcripts. A first-round RT-PCR of the TCR CDR3 used the HTBI primer set with the Qiagen OneStep RT-PCR kit. A second multiplex PCR round built the libraries, followed by size selection and purification. Sequencing of the libraries was done on an Illumina HiSeq2000 using paired-end 100 bp reads. As for the original processing: SOAPnuke was used to process the raw data, removing reads that contained adapters or uncalled bases, had a mean Phred below 15, or lacked an exact match to the constant primer or identifier. High-quality paired reads were merged using COPE v1.2.5, and each unique nucleotide sequence was defined as a clonotype. MiTCR v1.1 was used to align clonotypes to the IMGT TRBV, TRBD and TRBJ reference segments. Analysis was restricted to V-J combinations with a frequency above 0.0001, which covered 99% to 99.2% of repertoires. The TCS score was defined as F50 (clonal expansion) divided by E x V (chaos), with BLOSUM62-based TCRdist calculated between CDR3 peptides within each V-J. Welch's t-statistics and random forest reduced 450 to 600 V-J features to about 12, which were used in a naive Bayes classifier (R e1071). The public sequencing data were trimmed at Q25 with fastp and processed into clonotypes with MiXCR by TCRdb, which kept only in-frame beta chains. CDR3 protein sequences are deduplicated, and each keeps its most common genes and DNA. None of the V and J calls come from the authors' own analysis; TCRdb made them. The sample profile shows more than 350,000 distinct CDR3 sequences; around 15% of them were found once. The ten largest clones represent around 20% of the sample.

As regards this clonotype: Its antigen remains unidentified. The input lacks base qualities; no much larger clone sits a single base away.

The V gene is TRBV5-4 and the J gene is TRBJ2-1; there is no confident call for the D gene. This clonotype was sampled from a woman aged 55-69 years with Graves' ophthalmopathy. The specimen sequenced was blood. Here is the DNA: TGTGCCTGGCGCTTAGGCCTCAACAATGAGCAGTTCTTC. Translation gives CAWRLGLNNEQFF.